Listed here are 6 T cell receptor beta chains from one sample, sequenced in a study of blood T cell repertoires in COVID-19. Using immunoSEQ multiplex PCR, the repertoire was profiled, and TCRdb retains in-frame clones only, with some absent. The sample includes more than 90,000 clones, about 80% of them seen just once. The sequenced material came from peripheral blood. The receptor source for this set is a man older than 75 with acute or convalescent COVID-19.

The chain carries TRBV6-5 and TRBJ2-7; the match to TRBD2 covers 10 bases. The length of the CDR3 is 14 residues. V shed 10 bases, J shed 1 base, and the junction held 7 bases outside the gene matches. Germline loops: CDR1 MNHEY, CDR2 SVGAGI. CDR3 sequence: CATQRTSGSYEQYF. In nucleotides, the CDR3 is TGTGCCACCCAAAGGACTAGCGGTTCCTACGAGCAGTACTTC.

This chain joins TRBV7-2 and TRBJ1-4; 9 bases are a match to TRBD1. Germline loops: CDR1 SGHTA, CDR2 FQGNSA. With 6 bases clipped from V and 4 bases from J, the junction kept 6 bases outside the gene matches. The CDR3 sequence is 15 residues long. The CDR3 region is CASRGQGRVNEKLFF. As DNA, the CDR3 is TGTGCCAGCAGAGGACAGGGGAGGGTTAATGAAAAACTGTTTTTT. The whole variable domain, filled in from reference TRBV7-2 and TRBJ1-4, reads GAGVSQSPSNKVTEKGKDVELRCDPISGHTALYWYRQSLGQGLEFLIYFQGNSAPDKSGLPSDRFSAERTGGSVSTLTIQRTQQEDSAVYLCASRGQGRVNEKLFFGSGTQLSVL.

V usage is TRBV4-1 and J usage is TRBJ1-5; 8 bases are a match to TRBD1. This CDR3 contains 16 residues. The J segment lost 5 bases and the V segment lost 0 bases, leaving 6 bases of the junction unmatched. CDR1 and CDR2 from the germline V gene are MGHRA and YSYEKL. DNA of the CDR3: TGCGCCAGCAGCCAAGATGAGGACAGGGTGGATCAGCCCCAGCATTTT. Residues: CASSQDEDRVDQPQHF.

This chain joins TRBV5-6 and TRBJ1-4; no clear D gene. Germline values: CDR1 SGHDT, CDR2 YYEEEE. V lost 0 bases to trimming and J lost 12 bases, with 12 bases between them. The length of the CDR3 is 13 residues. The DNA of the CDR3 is TGTGCCAGCAGCTTGGAGGTTGGGAGAGAACTGTTTTTT. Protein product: CASSLEVGRELFF.

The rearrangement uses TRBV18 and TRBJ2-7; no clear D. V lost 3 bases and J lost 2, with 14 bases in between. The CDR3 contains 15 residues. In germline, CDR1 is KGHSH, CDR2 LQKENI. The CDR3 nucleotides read TGTGCCAGCTCACCCAGTCGCGACACCACCTACGAGCAGTACTTC. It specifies CASSPSRDTTYEQYF.

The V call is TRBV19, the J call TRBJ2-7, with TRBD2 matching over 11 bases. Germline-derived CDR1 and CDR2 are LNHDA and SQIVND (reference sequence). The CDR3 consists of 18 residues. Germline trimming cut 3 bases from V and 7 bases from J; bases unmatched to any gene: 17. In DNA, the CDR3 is TGTGCCAGTAGTATCCTCTCCTCCATGACTAGCGGGGCGGGGGAGCAGTACTTC. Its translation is CASSILSSMTSGAGEQYF.